The clone carrying this T cell receptor (beta chain) has just a few counts. This sample was included in a study of blood T cell repertoires in COVID-19. In the study overall: Samples taken during acute and convalescent COVID-19 were collected in the United States, Italy and Spain. Sample material is recorded as cDNA or gDNA derived from T cells, B-cell-depleted T cells, or PBMCs.

This CDR3 is 14 amino acids long. CDR1 is LNHNV, CDR2 YYDKDF, per germline (reference sequence). Germline trimming cut 5 bases from V and 8 bases from J; bases unmatched to any gene: 6. Authors' data handling: Amplification of reference gene primers provided the estimated nucleated cell counts. Clones were sequenced by immunoSEQ multiplex PCR, and TCRdb holds only the in-frame ones, with some missing. V and J calls and clone size follow that table, whereas D and trimming were derived from the DNA. The sample lists 30,000 or so clones; 80% to 90% were seen once. Sequencing was done on a sample of peripheral blood. The TCR comes from a woman aged 40 to 50 with active or convalescent COVID-19. The rearrangement uses TRBV15 and TRBJ1-4, with 9 bases that match TRBD1. This chain's CDR3 is CATSLDRGREKLFF. In nucleotides, the CDR3 is TGTGCCACCAGCCTGGACAGGGGCCGCGAAAAACTGTTTTTT.